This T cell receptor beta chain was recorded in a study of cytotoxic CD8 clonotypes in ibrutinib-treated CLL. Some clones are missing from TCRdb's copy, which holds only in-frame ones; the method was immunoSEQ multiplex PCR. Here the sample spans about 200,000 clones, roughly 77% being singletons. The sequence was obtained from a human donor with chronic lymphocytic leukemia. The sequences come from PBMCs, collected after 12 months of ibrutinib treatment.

CDR3 protein: CASSPQDERGETQYF. The CDR3 DNA is TGTGCCAGCAGCCCCCAGGACGAGCGTGGAGAGACCCAGTACTTC. The V call is TRBV9, the J call TRBJ2-5; D remains unclear. The CDR3 spans 15 residues. The V end lost 4 bases, the J end lost 4 bases, and 17 bases lay between the germline ends. Germline V lookup: CDR1 SGDLS, CDR2 YYNGEE.